Below, one T cell receptor beta chain is given with its context. In germline, CDR1 is GTSNPN, CDR2 SVGIG (reference sequence). The CDR3 covers 15 residues. The V end was cut by 1 base, the J end by 7 bases, with 19 bases between. The record originates from a study of blood T cells in healthy people across ages. Per sample, at least 5.5 micrograms of total RNA were extracted. Using a J-beta primer mix together with a sample-barcoded 5' primer, a second PCR was run for roughly 6 to 12 cycles. TCRdb analysed the 5' RACE reads with MiXCR anew, one entry per CDR3 protein. The sample records over 600,000 distinct CDR3 sequences, around three fifths being singletons.

This receptor was taken from a man aged 35-49 years in good health. Specimen: blood. The chain carries TRBV30 and TRBJ2-5; possible D gene TRBD1, 7 bases. This chain's CDR3 is CAWSEGGTASLTQYF. The CDR3 nucleotides are TGTGCCTGGAGTGAAGGGGGGACAGCTTCGTTGACCCAGTACTTC.